Following are 13 T cell receptor beta chains from one sample sequenced in a study of blood T cell repertoires in COVID-19. Data came from immunoSEQ multiplex PCR; TCRdb stores just in-frame clones and leaves some out. In the table there are fewer than 350,000 clones, around 88% of which are singletons. The sample taken for sequencing was PBMCs or T cells enriched from blood (not recorded which). The origin of the receptors is a woman between 40 and 55 years old who had recovered from COVID-19.

J is TRBJ2-2 and V is TRBV5-6, with a possible D match to TRBD2 (6 bases). The germline V and J ends were trimmed by 0 bases and 1 base, with 16 bases remaining between them. The germline gives CDR1 SGHDT, CDR2 YYEEEE. The CDR3 spans 18 residues. CDR3 DNA: TGTGCCAGCAGCTTGGTAACTAGACTAGAGGGGAACACCGGGGAGCTGTTTTTT. Amino acids: CASSLVTRLEGNTGELFF.

The J gene is TRBJ2-7, the V gene TRBV4-1, with TRBD2 as a possible D gene (6 bases). V was cut by 4 bases and J by 1 base, with 11 bases left in between. Germline V gives CDR1 MGHRA, CDR2 YSYEKL. The CDR3 has 14 amino acids. DNA for the CDR3: TGCGCCAGCAGCCTCCCCGCGGGATCCTACGAGCAGTACTTC. This sequence encodes CASSLPAGSYEQYF.

The J gene is TRBJ2-7, the V gene TRBV6-6; TRBD1 agrees at 7 bases. Trimming took 4 bases from V and 4 from J; bases not matched to a gene: 10. This CDR3 is built from 15 residues. CDR1 and CDR2 from the germline V gene are MNHNY and SVGAGI (reference sequence). CDR3 protein: CASSSASGGKYEQYF. The CDR3 coding sequence is TGTGCCAGCAGTTCCGCCTCAGGGGGAAAGTACGAGCAGTACTTC.

For the CDR3, the DNA is TGTGCCAGCAGCGTAGGAGGAGGACAGGCCCTAAACTATGGCTACACCTTC. It specifies CASSVGGGQALNYGYTF. The chain couples TRBV9 to TRBJ1-2; the match to TRBD1 covers 7 bases. The CDR3 contains 17 residues. The J segment lost 2 bases and the V segment lost 0 bases, leaving 10 bases of the junction unmatched. Germline loops: CDR1 SGDLS, CDR2 YYNGEE.

Here the CDR3 reads CASSSGTGGGNTEAFF. The CDR3 DNA is TGTGCCAGCAGTTCTGGGACAGGGGGCGGAAACACTGAAGCTTTCTTT. The chain couples TRBV6-5 to TRBJ1-1; 12 nucleotides agree with TRBD1. The V gene's germline CDR1 is MNHEY and CDR2 SVGAGI. V lost 4 bases to trimming and J lost 2 bases; unmatched junction nucleotides: 5. The CDR3 sequence is 16 residues long.

This clone was picked up one time. The chain uses TRBV4-1 and TRBJ2-1, with 13 bases fitting TRBD2. Germline V CDR1 and CDR2: MGHRA, YSYEKL. This CDR3 region has 16 residues. V dropped 7 bases and J dropped 9; count of bases not matched to a gene: 12. The CDR3 DNA reads TGCGCCAGCAACCCAGCACTAGCGGGAGGGGTCGGTGAGCAGTTCTTC. Its translation is CASNPALAGGVGEQFF.

The rearrangement uses TRBV11-3 and TRBJ2-1; unclear D gene. Germline V CDR1 and CDR2: SGHNT, YENEEA. Between the trimmed V and J ends, which lost 5 bases and 5 bases, there was a span of 16 bases. This CDR3 has 15 amino acids. Here the CDR3 DNA reads TGTGCCAGCAGCCCGCGAACTGCTACTAACAATGAGCAGTTCTTC. It yields the protein CASSPRTATNNEQFF.

This chain uses TRBV23-1 with TRBJ2-1, with D perhaps matching TRBD1 (5 bases). TRBV23-1 is identified as an open reading frame with a role that is uncertain. Trimming took off 1 base at V and 2 bases at J, with 9 bases between the two ends. CDR3 length equals 15 residues. The CDR3 DNA follows: TGCGCCAGCAGTCAATTCCGCAGGGCCTACAATGAGCAGTTCTTC. This gives the protein CASSQFRRAYNEQFF.

V gene TRBV7-2 combines with J gene TRBJ2-1; TRBD2 is a possible D gene (6 bases). Germline lookup yields CDR1 SGHTA and CDR2 FQGNSA. CDR3 size: 13 residues. The V gene lost 5 bases and the J gene lost 6 bases, with 11 bases spanning the gap. CDR3 residues: CASSPWTTNEQFF. CDR3 nucleotide sequence: TGTGCCAGCAGCCCATGGACTACCAATGAGCAGTTCTTC.

The chain links TRBV28 to TRBJ1-2; 7 nucleotides match TRBD1. CDR1 is MDHEN and CDR2 is SYDVKM in the germline V gene. The CDR3 is made up of 14 amino acids. V dropped 7 bases and J dropped 7; count of bases not matched to a gene: 12. The CDR3 reads CASTLGQGERGYTF. CDR3 coding DNA: TGTGCCAGCACCCTTGGCCAGGGGGAACGTGGCTACACCTTC.

This chain links TRBV7-8 with TRBJ2-3, with a tentative D call TRBD2 (5 bases). The germline CDR1 and CDR2 sequences are SGHVS and FQNEAQ. Trimming removed 5 bases at V and 2 bases at J, with 14 bases between. CDR3 length: 15 residues. The chain's CDR3 is CASSPGLYPTDTQYF. As DNA, the CDR3 is TGTGCCAGCAGCCCAGGACTTTACCCCACAGATACGCAGTATTTT.

The chain is built from TRBV27 and TRBJ2-7; possible D gene TRBD1, 5 bases. The V gene lost 5 bases and the J gene lost 0 bases, with 11 bases spanning the gap. The CDR3 runs 14 residues. Germline V gene sequence: CDR1 MNHEY, CDR2 SMNVEV (reference sequence). The CDR3 DNA reads TGTGCCAGCAGTACAGGCTCGAGCTCCTACGAGCAGTACTTC. Translating gives CASSTGSSSYEQYF.

V usage is TRBV28 and J usage is TRBJ2-1; tentatively, D is TRBD2 (5 bases). The CDR3 loop spans 15 amino acids. The V gene lost 8 bases and the J gene lost 9 bases, with 23 bases spanning the gap. Germline values: CDR1 MDHEN, CDR2 SYDVKM. CDR3 sequence (DNA): TGTGCCAGCTTAAAAGCGGATACTTCGCCTTTTGAGCAGTTCTTC. This gives the protein CASLKADTSPFEQFF.